This TCR beta chain came from a study of T cells after yellow fever vaccination. Overall study: Those fractions that held only low numbers of cells were prepared using the SMART-Seq v4 Ultra Low Input RNA kit.

CDR3 length: 20 amino acids. V shed 0 bases and J shed 7 bases, with 30 bases lying between them. Germline CDR1 and CDR2: LGHNA and YSLEER. TCRdb re-called the 5' RACE reads through MiXCR, storing one row per CDR3 protein. The data show around 590,000 distinct CDR3 sequences, over 9% seen once. Study-wide points: The secondary response showed a weaker magnitude and a faster peak, day 5 versus 15. Repertoires sorted by FACS could include abundant clonotypes that are contaminants from the bulk population.

Concerning this clonotype: Its target is unknown.

V is TRBV4-3 and J is TRBJ2-5, with D tentatively TRBD2 (5 bases). Source: PBMCs, taken on the day of the yellow fever booster vaccination. The clonotype was recovered from a man aged 25 to 40 who received the YFV17D yellow fever vaccine. For the CDR3, the DNA is TGCGCCAGCAGCCAAGAGAGAAGGGCCCCTAGCAGACCCCACCGAGGGACCCAGTACTTC. The encoded protein is CASSQERRAPSRPHRGTQYF.